The 30 T cell receptor beta chains listed next were all sequenced from one sample in a study of PD-L1 blockade in urothelial cancer. This table comes from immunoSEQ multiplex PCR, and its TCRdb copy is limited to in-frame clones, with some not included. The table includes just over 50,000 clones, more than 75% detected once. Source: PBMCs, taken around atezolizumab (anti-PD-L1) treatment. The origin of the receptors is a man aged 55 to 69 with urothelial cancer.

J is TRBJ2-1 and V is TRBV11-1, with TRBD2 identical over 10 bases. Germline loops: CDR1 SGHAT, CDR2 FQDESV (reference sequence). V gave up 5 bases and J gave up 7 bases; unmatched junction bases: 20. This CDR3 spans 19 amino acids. CDR3 sequence reads: CASSHARFGGSGRVNEQFF. In nucleotides, the CDR3 is TGTGCCAGCAGCCACGCTCGCTTCGGAGGGAGCGGGAGGGTAAATGAGCAGTTCTTC.

The CDR3 DNA is TGTGCCAGCAGTCCCCTAGCGGGGGAGTACTACGAGCAGTACTTC. Translation: CASSPLAGEYYEQYF. The V call is TRBV27, the J call TRBJ2-7; 10 positions match TRBD2. CDR3 length: 15 amino acids. V dropped 5 bases and J dropped 3; count of bases not matched to a gene: 7. In germline, CDR1 is MNHEY, CDR2 SMNVEV (reference sequence).

The chain has TRBV5-1 and TRBJ1-2, with D maybe TRBD1 (6 bases). The V end lost 3 bases, the J end lost 5 bases, and 11 bases lay between the germline ends. The CDR3 loop spans 13 amino acids. The germline gives CDR1 SGHRS, CDR2 YFSETQ. The DNA for the CDR3 is TGCGCCAGCAGCTCACAGGGTTTGTATGGCTACACCTTC. Protein product: CASSSQGLYGYTF.

The chain carries TRBV7-2 and TRBJ1-1; D might be TRBD1 (6 bases). The CDR3 loop spans 16 amino acids. Trimming pared 7 bases from V and 0 bases from J, leaving 18 bases between. Germline V gene data show CDR1 as SGHTA and CDR2 as FQGNSA. CDR3 DNA: TGTGCCAGCAACCTGGACAGCATTCTCATGAACACTGAAGCTTTCTTT. Translation: CASNLDSILMNTEAFF.

V and J are TRBV7-2 and TRBJ1-4; D is undetermined. Per germline, CDR1 SGHTA and CDR2 FQGNSA. The V end was cut by 5 bases, the J end by 4 bases, with 8 bases between. The CDR3 has 13 residues. The DNA for the CDR3 is TGTGCCAGCAGCGTTCGGGATAATGAAAAACTGTTTTTT. Residues: CASSVRDNEKLFF. Supplemented by reference TRBV7-2 and TRBJ1-4, the full variable domain reads GAGVSQSPSNKVTEKGKDVELRCDPISGHTALYWYRQSLGQGLEFLIYFQGNSAPDKSGLPSDRFSAERTGGSVSTLTIQRTQQEDSAVYLCASSVRDNEKLFFGSGTQLSVL.

The rearrangement joins TRBV28 to TRBJ1-5, with 9 bases aligning to TRBD1. V lost 8 bases and J lost 7; bases outside the gene matches: 9. The CDR3 is 14 residues long. CDR1 is MDHEN and CDR2 is SYDVKM in the germline V gene. CDR3 coding DNA: TGTGCCAGCGCCCGGGACAGGGAATTGCAGCCCCAGCATTTT. As protein: CASARDRELQPQHF. The variable domain in full, completed from reference TRBV28 and TRBJ1-5, reads DVKVTQSSRYLVKRTGEKVFLECVQDMDHENMFWYRQDPGLGLRLIYFSYDVKMKEKGDIPEGYSVSREKKERFSLILESASTNQTSMYLCASARDRELQPQHFGDGTRLSIL.

The rearrangement uses TRBV9 and TRBJ2-4; possible D gene TRBD2, 6 bases. The ends were cut back, 0 bases at V and 0 bases at J, with 10 bases in the middle. Germline V gene data show CDR1 as SGDLS and CDR2 as YYNGEE. The CDR3 covers 16 residues. CDR3 coding DNA: TGTGCCAGCAGCGTAGGGGCGGGGACAGCCAAAAACATTCAGTACTTC. Translated, it gives CASSVGAGTAKNIQYF.

CDR3 nucleotide sequence: TGTGCCAGCAGCTTAGTCCTAGCGGGGGCTTCCGGGGAGCTGTTTTTT. Protein product: CASSLVLAGASGELFF. The rearrangement uses TRBV7-6 and TRBJ2-2, with 10 bases lining up with TRBD2. CDR1 SGHVS and CDR2 FNYEAQ come from the germline V gene. This CDR3 has 16 residues. J gave up 6 bases and V 1 base, and 5 bases lay outside the gene matches.

The chain carries TRBV5-1 and TRBJ2-2; D is unclear. With 4 bases removed from V and 3 bases from J, the gap between germline ends came to 10 bases. CDR1 is SGHRS and CDR2 is YFSETQ in the germline V gene. This CDR3 spans 14 amino acids. CDR3 sequence (DNA): TGCGCCAGCAGCCCCTACCTCGACACCGGGGAGCTGTTTTTT. Protein sequence: CASSPYLDTGELFF.

CDR3 nucleotides: TGTGCCAGCAGCCTCAGGGGGGCTAGCGAAGCAGATACGCAGTATTTT. Translation gives CASSLRGASEADTQYF. The chain is built from TRBV7-3 and TRBJ2-3, with D possibly matching TRBD1 (7 bases). The CDR3 runs 16 residues. CDR1 is SGHTA, CDR2 FQGTGA, per germline. With 5 bases removed from V and 4 bases from J, the gap between germline ends came to 19 bases.

V gene TRBV16 combines with J gene TRBJ2-7; 8 bases line up with TRBD1. The germline gives CDR1 KGHSY, CDR2 FQNENV. Unmatched junction bases numbered 5, after V lost 1 base and J lost 3 bases. The CDR3 consists of 15 residues. This CDR3 is CASSQWGTGVYEQYF. CDR3 coding DNA: TGTGCCAGCAGCCAATGGGGGACAGGAGTCTACGAGCAGTACTTC.

This chain connects TRBV10-3 to TRBJ1-3; TRBD1 matches 10 bases. J was trimmed by 2 bases and V by 6 bases; bases with no gene match: 7. Germline V gives CDR1 ENHRY, CDR2 SYGVKD. CDR3 length equals 16 residues. The CDR3, as DNA: TGTGCCATCAGGACGACAGGGGGCGTCGCTGGAAACACCATATATTTT. Translating it yields CAIRTTGGVAGNTIYF.

V gene TRBV11-2 combines with J gene TRBJ1-3; TRBD1 matches at 7 bases. This CDR3 region has 15 residues. Germline CDR1 is SGHAT and CDR2 is FQNNGV. The V segment lost 4 bases and the J segment 3 bases; nucleotides outside the gene matches: 6. CDR3 amino acids: CASSSDTGVGNTIYF. The CDR3 DNA follows: TGTGCCAGCAGCTCGGATACAGGGGTTGGAAACACCATATATTTT.

This chain connects TRBV6-5 to TRBJ2-7; TRBD1 aligns across 8 bases. J was trimmed by 2 bases and V by 6 bases; bases with no gene match: 9. Germline V gene lookup returns CDR1 MNHEY and CDR2 SVGAGI. The CDR3 loop spans 15 amino acids. Here the CDR3 reads CASRGGQEITYEQYF. The CDR3 coding sequence is TGTGCCAGCAGGGGGGGACAGGAGATTACCTACGAGCAGTACTTC.

This clone is labeled as medium-sized (0.01 to 0.1%). J is TRBJ2-5 and V is TRBV5-6; 8 bases map to TRBD2. The germline V gene has CDR1 SGHDT and CDR2 YYEEEE. V gave up 2 bases and J gave up 1 base; unmatched junction bases: 4. The CDR3 spans 15 residues. The CDR3 nucleotides read TGTGCCAGCAGCTTAGAGCGGGAGAGCCAAGAGACCCAGTACTTC. Translated: CASSLERESQETQYF.

The CDR3 spells CASSFTRQETQYF. The CDR3 DNA follows: TGCGCCAGCAGCTTTACGCGACAAGAGACCCAGTACTTC. This chain connects TRBV5-1 to TRBJ2-5; no clear D gene. Trimming removed 2 bases at V and 2 bases at J, with 7 bases between. Germline loops: CDR1 SGHRS, CDR2 YFSETQ. The CDR3 has 13 residues.

V gene TRBV20-1 combines with J gene TRBJ2-7; D is possibly TRBD1 (5 bases). The CDR3 length is 11 residues. V shed 5 bases and J shed 3 bases, with 8 bases lying between them. The germline V gene encodes CDR1 DFQATT and CDR2 SNEGSKA (reference sequence). CDR3 coding DNA: TGCAGTGCTGCCGACAGCTACGAGCAGTACTTC. Translation: CSAADSYEQYF.

The rearrangement uses TRBV4-1 and TRBJ2-3, with TRBD2 matching over 11 bases. The V segment lost 3 bases and the J segment 6 bases; nucleotides outside the gene matches: 5. Germline CDR1 reads MGHRA; CDR2 reads YSYEKL. The CDR3 is made up of 15 amino acids. The CDR3, as DNA: TGCGCCAGCAGCCAGTTCGGGACTAGCGGTGATACGCAGTATTTT. It codes for CASSQFGTSGDTQYF.

J is TRBJ2-7 and V is TRBV10-3, with TRBD2 matching over 9 bases. The CDR3 is 14 amino acids. Germline trimming cut 5 bases from V and 2 bases from J; bases unmatched to any gene: 4. Germline V gives CDR1 ENHRY, CDR2 SYGVKD. The CDR3 sequence: CAISLAGKTYEQYF. The CDR3 region has the DNA TGTGCCATCAGTCTAGCGGGAAAGACCTACGAGCAGTACTTC.

The chain employs TRBV2 and TRBJ2-7, with D tentatively TRBD2 (5 bases). CDR3 length: 12 amino acids. V lost 4 bases and J lost 4, with 8 bases in between. Per germline, CDR1 SNHLY and CDR2 FYNNEI. Here the CDR3 reads CASSVAGYEQYF. The CDR3, as DNA: TGTGCCAGCAGTGTGGCGGGTTACGAGCAGTACTTC. The variable domain in full, completed from reference TRBV2 and TRBJ2-7, reads EPEVTQTPSHQVTQMGQEVILRCVPISNHLYFYWYRQILGQKVEFLVSFYNNEISEKSEIFDDQFSVERPDGSNFTLKIRSTKLEDSAMYFCASSVAGYEQYFGPGTRLTVT.

The chain's CDR3 is CASSYGGRGPYEQYF. In DNA form, the CDR3 reads TGTGCCAGCAGTTACGGCGGGAGAGGACCTTACGAGCAGTACTTC. This chain joins TRBV6-6 and TRBJ2-7, with 7 bases matching TRBD2. This CDR3 is built from 15 residues. Per the germline V gene, CDR1 is MNHNY and CDR2 is SVGAGI (reference sequence). Trimming cost V 2 bases and J 4 bases; bases outside gene matches: 8.

V and J are TRBV5-5 and TRBJ2-5, with 7 bases fitting TRBD1. From germline, CDR1 is SGHKS and CDR2 YYEKEE (reference sequence). V was clipped by 6 bases and J by 2 bases; unmatched bases: 7. This CDR3 has 14 amino acids. The CDR3 reads CASNRDSLQETQYF. DNA for the CDR3: TGTGCCAGCAACAGGGACAGTCTACAAGAGACCCAGTACTTC.

The chain joins TRBV7-2 to TRBJ2-5; TRBD1 matches at 10 bases. The CDR3 sequence is 15 residues long. After removal of 6 bases from V and 4 bases from J, the junction contained 8 bases not matched to a gene. Germline V gene data show CDR1 as SGHTA and CDR2 as FQGNSA. CDR3 loop: CASSWGQGIGETQYF. For the CDR3, the DNA is TGTGCCAGCAGTTGGGGACAGGGGATAGGAGAGACCCAGTACTTC.

The chain is built from TRBV29-1 and TRBJ2-1; D is possibly TRBD2 (6 bases). The CDR3 totals 11 residues. V was clipped by 3 bases and J by 12 bases, with 12 bases between them. In germline, CDR1 is SQVTM, CDR2 ANQGSEA. The CDR3 sequence: CSVEELGGQFF. As DNA, the CDR3 is TGCAGCGTTGAGGAGCTGGGGGGGCAGTTCTTC.

Remarks on this clone: A junction boundary mismatches the germline segment, possibly from a read error. CDR3 nucleotide sequence: TGCGCCAGCAGCCAAGGCTGGGACAAGGAGCAGTTCTTC. Translating it yields CASSQGWDKEQFF. This chain connects TRBV4-1 to TRBJ2-1, with D possibly matching TRBD1 (6 bases). This CDR3 region has 13 residues. Germline-derived CDR1 and CDR2 are MGHRA and YSYEKL.

The chain couples TRBV11-2 to TRBJ2-7; D might be TRBD2 (6 bases). The CDR3 consists of 14 residues. The V end lost 7 bases, the J end lost 6 bases, and 19 bases lay between the germline ends. CDR1 is SGHAT, CDR2 FQNNGV, per germline. As DNA, the CDR3 is TGTGCCAGCACCCGGGGCCGGGAGCGCGGCGAGCAGTACTTC. It is translated as CASTRGRERGEQYF.

This chain links TRBV27 with TRBJ2-7; D might be TRBD2 (6 bases). There are 13 residues in the CDR3. Germline V gene sequence: CDR1 MNHEY, CDR2 SMNVEV (reference sequence). The V gene lost 3 bases and the J gene lost 2 bases, with 8 bases spanning the gap. DNA for the CDR3: TGTGCCAGCAGTTTGCGGGGAACCTACGAGCAGTACTTC. Amino acids: CASSLRGTYEQYF.

The chain links TRBV19 to TRBJ2-5; D not certain. Deletions cut 3 bases from V and 1 base from J, with 15 bases between. The CDR3 spans 16 residues. The V gene's germline CDR1 is LNHDA and CDR2 SQIVND (reference sequence). The CDR3 sequence: CASSIGRSRLQETQYF. CDR3 DNA sequence: TGTGCCAGTAGTATTGGAAGAAGCCGACTCCAAGAGACCCAGTACTTC. The full variable domain, with the rest looked up from reference TRBV19 and TRBJ2-5, is DGGITQSPKYLFRKEGQNVTLSCEQNLNHDAMYWYRQDPGQGLRLIYYSQIVNDFQKGDIAEGYSVSREKKESFPLTVTSAQKNPTAFYLCASSIGRSRLQETQYFGPGTRLLVL.

The V call is TRBV19, the J call TRBJ1-4; D might be TRBD1 (6 bases). Trimming left V 6 bases short and J 6 bases short, with 14 bases between. In germline, CDR1 is LNHDA, CDR2 SQIVND (reference sequence). The CDR3 covers 14 residues. CDR3 loop: CASRPLDRDEKLFF. CDR3 in DNA: TGTGCCAGTAGGCCTTTGGACAGAGATGAAAAACTGTTTTTT. The complete variable domain, with remaining parts taken from reference TRBV19 and TRBJ1-4, reads DGGITQSPKYLFRKEGQNVTLSCEQNLNHDAMYWYRQDPGQGLRLIYYSQIVNDFQKGDIAEGYSVSREKKESFPLTVTSAQKNPTAFYLCASRPLDRDEKLFFGSGTQLSVL.

This chain connects TRBV11-3 to TRBJ1-6; the D is unclear. V was clipped by 8 bases and J by 7 bases, with 12 bases between them. The CDR3 spans 13 residues. Looked up from germline, CDR1 is SGHNT and CDR2 is YENEEA. The CDR3 spells CASGLVANSPLHF. As DNA, the CDR3 is TGTGCCAGCGGCCTTGTTGCCAATTCACCCCTCCACTTT.